This paragraph reports one TCR beta chain. As processed by the authors: Scientists estimated how many nucleated cells there were by amplifying reference gene primers. TCRdb's table, derived via immunoSEQ multiplex PCR, lists solely in-frame clones and lacks some. Clonal size and the V and J genes are those of that table, whereas D and trimming came from the DNA. The data hold about 190,000 clones, with under 90% observed a single time. This sample is part of a study of blood T cell repertoires in COVID-19. Overall study: Samples representing acute and convalescent COVID-19 were sourced from the United States, Italy and Spain. Sources were T cells, B-cell-depleted T cells, or PBMCs; the material itself was cDNA or gDNA.

The CDR3 length is 13 residues. Germline CDR1 and CDR2: MRHNA and SNTAGT. V dropped 5 bases and J dropped 1 base, with 8 bases sitting between them. This clonotype originated in a man aged 35 to 55 with acute or convalescent COVID-19. Sequenced: peripheral blood. V usage is TRBV6-4 and J usage is TRBJ1-1; possibly TRBD1 for D (6 bases). The CDR3 here is CASSLDRNTEAFF. The CDR3 DNA sequence: TGTGCCAGCAGTTTGGACAGGAACACTGAAGCTTTCTTT.